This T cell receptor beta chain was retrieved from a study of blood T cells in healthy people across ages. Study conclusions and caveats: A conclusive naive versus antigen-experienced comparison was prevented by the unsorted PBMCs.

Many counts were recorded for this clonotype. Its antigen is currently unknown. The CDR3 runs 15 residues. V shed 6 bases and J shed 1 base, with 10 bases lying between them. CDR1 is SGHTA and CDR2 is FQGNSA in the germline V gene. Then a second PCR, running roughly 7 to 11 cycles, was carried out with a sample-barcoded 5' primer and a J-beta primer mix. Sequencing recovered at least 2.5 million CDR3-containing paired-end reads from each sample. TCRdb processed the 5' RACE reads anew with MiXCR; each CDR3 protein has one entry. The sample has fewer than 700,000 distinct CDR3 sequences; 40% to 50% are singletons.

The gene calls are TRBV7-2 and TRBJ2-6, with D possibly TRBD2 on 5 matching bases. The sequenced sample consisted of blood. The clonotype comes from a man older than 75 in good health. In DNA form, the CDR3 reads TGTGCCAGCAGTCTCTCGGGATCTGGGGCCAACGTCCTGACTTTC. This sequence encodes CASSLSGSGANVLTF.